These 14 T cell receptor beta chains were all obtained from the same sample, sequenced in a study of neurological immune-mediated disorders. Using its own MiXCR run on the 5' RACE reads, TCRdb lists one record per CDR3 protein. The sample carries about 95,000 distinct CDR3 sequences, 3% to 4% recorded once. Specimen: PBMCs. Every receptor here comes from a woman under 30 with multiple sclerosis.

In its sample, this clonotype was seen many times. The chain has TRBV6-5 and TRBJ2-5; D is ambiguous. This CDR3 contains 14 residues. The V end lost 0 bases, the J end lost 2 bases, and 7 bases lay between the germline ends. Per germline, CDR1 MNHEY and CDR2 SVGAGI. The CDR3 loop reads CASSYSTQQETQYF. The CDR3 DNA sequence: TGTGCCAGCAGTTACTCGACTCAGCAAGAGACCCAGTACTTC.

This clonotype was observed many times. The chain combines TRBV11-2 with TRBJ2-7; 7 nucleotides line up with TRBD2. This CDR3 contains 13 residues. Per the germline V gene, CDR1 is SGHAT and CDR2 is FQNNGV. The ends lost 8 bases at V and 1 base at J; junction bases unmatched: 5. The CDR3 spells CASRLAESYEQYF. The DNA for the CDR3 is TGTGCCAGCCGCCTAGCGGAGTCCTACGAGCAGTACTTC.

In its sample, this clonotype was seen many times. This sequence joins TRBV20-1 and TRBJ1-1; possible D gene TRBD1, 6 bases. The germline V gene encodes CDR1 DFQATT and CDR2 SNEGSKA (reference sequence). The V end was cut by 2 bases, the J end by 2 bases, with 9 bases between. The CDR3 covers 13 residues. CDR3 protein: CSARRGQNTEAFF. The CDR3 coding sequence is TGCAGTGCTAGACGGGGACAAAACACTGAAGCTTTCTTT.

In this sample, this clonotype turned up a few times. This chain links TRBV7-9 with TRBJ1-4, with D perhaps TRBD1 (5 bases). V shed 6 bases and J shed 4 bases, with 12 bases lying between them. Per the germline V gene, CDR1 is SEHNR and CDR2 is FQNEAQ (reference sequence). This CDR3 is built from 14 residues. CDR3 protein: CASRQGTVNEKLFF. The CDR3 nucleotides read TGTGCCAGCAGGCAAGGGACGGTTAATGAAAAACTGTTTTTT.

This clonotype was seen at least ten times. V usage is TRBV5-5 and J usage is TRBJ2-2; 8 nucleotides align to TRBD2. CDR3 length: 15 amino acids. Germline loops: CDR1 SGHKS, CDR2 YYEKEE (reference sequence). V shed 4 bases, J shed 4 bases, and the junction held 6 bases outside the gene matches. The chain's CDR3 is CASSPGGLSTGELFF. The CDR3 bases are TGTGCCAGCAGCCCGGGAGGGCTGAGCACCGGGGAGCTGTTTTTT. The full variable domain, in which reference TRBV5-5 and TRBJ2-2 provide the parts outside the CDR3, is DAGVTQSPTHLIKTRGQQVTLRCSPISGHKSVSWYQQVLGQGPQFIFQYYEKEERGRGNFPDRFSARQFPNYSSELNVNALLLGDSALYLCASSPGGLSTGELFFGEGSRLTVL.

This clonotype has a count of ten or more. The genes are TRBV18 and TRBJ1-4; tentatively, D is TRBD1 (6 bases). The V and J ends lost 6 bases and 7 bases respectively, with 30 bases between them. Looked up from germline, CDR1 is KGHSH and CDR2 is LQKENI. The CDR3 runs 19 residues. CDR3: CASSPDAPTALGGGEKLFF. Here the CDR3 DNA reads TGTGCCAGCTCCCCCGACGCCCCGACAGCTCTTGGAGGGGGTGAAAAACTGTTTTTT.

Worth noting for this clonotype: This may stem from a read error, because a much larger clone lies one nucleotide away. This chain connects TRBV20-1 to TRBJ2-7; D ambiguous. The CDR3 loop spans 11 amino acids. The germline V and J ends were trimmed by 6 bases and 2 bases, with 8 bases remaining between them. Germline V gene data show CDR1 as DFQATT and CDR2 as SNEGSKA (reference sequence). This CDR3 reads CSATLAYEQYF. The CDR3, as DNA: TGCAGTGCGACCTTGGCCTACGAGCAGTACTTC.

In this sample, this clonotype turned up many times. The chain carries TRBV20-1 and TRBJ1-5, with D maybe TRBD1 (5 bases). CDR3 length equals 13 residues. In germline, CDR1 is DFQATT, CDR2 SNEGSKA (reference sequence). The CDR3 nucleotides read TGCAATGGCTCGGGGGTGGAGGGACAGCCCCAGCATTTT. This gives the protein CNGSGVEGQPQHF.

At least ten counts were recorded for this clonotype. This chain's CDR3 is CASSQGTGLDYGYTF. CDR3 in DNA: TGTGCCAGCAGCCAAGGGACAGGGCTCGACTATGGCTACACCTTC. The rearrangement uses TRBV4-2 and TRBJ1-2; 8 bases are shared with TRBD1. V trimming: 1 base; J trimming: 3 bases; junction bases outside the gene matches: 4. The CDR3 is 15 residues long. Germline values: CDR1 LGHNA, CDR2 YNFKEQ.

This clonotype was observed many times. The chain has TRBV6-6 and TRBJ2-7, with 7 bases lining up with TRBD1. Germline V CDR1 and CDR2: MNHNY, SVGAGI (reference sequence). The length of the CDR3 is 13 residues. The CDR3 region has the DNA TGTGCAGGGCGCAGGGGGTTGTCCTACGAGCAGTACTTC. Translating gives CAGRRGLSYEQYF.

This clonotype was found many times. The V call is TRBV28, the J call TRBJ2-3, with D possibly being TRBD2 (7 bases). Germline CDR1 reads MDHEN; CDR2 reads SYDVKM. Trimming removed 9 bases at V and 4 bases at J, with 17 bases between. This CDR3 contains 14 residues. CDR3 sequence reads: CASSRGDTADTQYF. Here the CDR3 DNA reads TGTGCCAGTTCTCGGGGGGACACGGCAGATACGCAGTATTTT.

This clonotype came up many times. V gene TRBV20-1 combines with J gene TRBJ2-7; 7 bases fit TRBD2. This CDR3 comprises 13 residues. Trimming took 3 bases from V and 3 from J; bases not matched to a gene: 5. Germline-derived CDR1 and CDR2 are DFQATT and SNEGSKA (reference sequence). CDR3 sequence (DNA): TGCAGTGCTAGTAGTCCTAGCGGCTACGAGCAGTACTTC. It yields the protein CSASSPSGYEQYF.

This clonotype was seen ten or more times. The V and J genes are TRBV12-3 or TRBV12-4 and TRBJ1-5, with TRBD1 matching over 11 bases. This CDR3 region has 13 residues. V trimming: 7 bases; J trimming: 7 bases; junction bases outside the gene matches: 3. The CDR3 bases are TGTGCCAGCATGGGGACAGGGGGACAGCCCCAGCATTTT. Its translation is CASMGTGGQPQHF.

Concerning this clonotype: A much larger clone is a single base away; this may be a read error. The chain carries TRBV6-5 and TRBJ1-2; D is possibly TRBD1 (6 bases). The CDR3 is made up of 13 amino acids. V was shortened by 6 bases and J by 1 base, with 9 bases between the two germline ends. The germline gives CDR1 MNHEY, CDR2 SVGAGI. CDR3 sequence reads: CASRDRDNYGYTF. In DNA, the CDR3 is TGTGCCAGCAGGGACAGAGATAACTATGGCTACACCTTC.